This T cell receptor beta chain was recovered during a study of cytomegalovirus exposure and HLA in healthy donors. Overall study results and limits: At a 0.05 false discovery rate, a later analysis found roughly 17,000 TCR beta sequences to be associated with HLA alleles.

This PCR relied on a set of 60 Vbeta primers and 13 Jbeta primers. Per the study methods: A later analysis tallied approximately 80 million unique TCR beta chains, about 11 million of them shared. TCRdb keeps only in-frame clones here, not all; method: immunoSEQ multiplex PCR. The DNA gave D and trimming, while V, J and clone size come from that table. Among over 90,000 clones, around 63% were seen once, and the ten largest hold about 4.3%. In germline, CDR1 is SQVTM, CDR2 ANQGSEA. The CDR3 has 15 residues. Trimming removed 5 bases at V and 2 bases at J, with 18 bases between. In the case of this clone: Its cognate antigen is unknown.

This chain uses TRBV29-1 with TRBJ2-5, with a weak D call TRBD2 (6 bases). Specimen: PBMCs. The clonotype comes from a human donor in good health. CDR3 nucleotides: TGCAGCGTTTTCGGGAGCCCAGATGGGCAAGAGACCCAGTACTTC. The encoded protein is CSVFGSPDGQETQYF.